Following are 11 T cell receptor beta chains from one sample sequenced in a study of STAT5B mutations in CD4+ large granular lymphocyte leukemia. Sequencing used immunoSEQ multiplex PCR; TCRdb keeps in-frame clones, though not all of them. The sample consists of fewer than 45,000 clones, approximately 86% of them appearing once. The material sequenced was CD4+ T cells from blood buffy coats. These receptors were collected from a human donor in good health.

V usage is TRBV5-1 and J usage is TRBJ1-2; a possible D gene is TRBD1 (6 bases). V lost 3 bases, J lost 8 bases, and 11 bases lay in between. Looked up from germline, CDR1 is SGHRS and CDR2 is YFSETQ. CDR3 length: 12 amino acids. CDR3 nucleotide sequence: TGCGCCAGCAGCTGGACAGATGAGGGCTACACCTTC. It encodes CASSWTDEGYTF. The variable domain in full, with the rest retrieved from reference TRBV5-1 and TRBJ1-2, is KAGVTQTPRYLIKTRGQQVTLSCSPISGHRSVSWYQQTPGQGLQFLFEYFSETQRNKGNFPGRFSGRQFSNSRSEMNVSTLELGDSALYLCASSWTDEGYTFGSGTRLTVV.

The chain is built from TRBV2 and TRBJ2-1; tentative D call: TRBD2 (6 bases). The CDR3 is made up of 13 amino acids. Germline V lookup: CDR1 SNHLY, CDR2 FYNNEI. Trimming cost V 9 bases and J 2 bases, with 11 bases left between them. The CDR3, as DNA: TGTGCCAGGGGAGGCCACCCCTACAATGAGCAGTTCTTC. Translated, it gives CARGGHPYNEQFF.

The chain is built from TRBV4-2 and TRBJ1-3; a possible D gene is TRBD1 (5 bases). The germline V and J ends were trimmed by 0 bases and 6 bases, with 9 bases remaining between them. The CDR3 is 14 residues long. Germline V gene sequence: CDR1 LGHNA, CDR2 YNFKEQ. CDR3 sequence (DNA): TGTGCCAGCAGCCAAGATCGAGGGGCAAACACCATATATTTT. Residues: CASSQDRGANTIYF.

V usage is TRBV6-6 and J usage is TRBJ2-7; D is undetermined. This CDR3 has 15 amino acids. CDR1 and CDR2 from the germline V gene are MNHNY and SVGAGI (reference sequence). The V end lost 4 bases, the J end lost 1 base, and 14 bases lay between the germline ends. CDR3 residues: CASSSADGLSYEQYF. The CDR3 DNA sequence: TGTGCCAGCAGTTCGGCGGACGGCCTATCCTACGAGCAGTACTTC.

The CDR3, as DNA: TGTGCCAGCAGTTTAAGACAGGGAAGTACCTATGGCTACACCTTC. Its protein product is CASSLRQGSTYGYTF. The chain links TRBV28 to TRBJ1-2, with 7 bases that match TRBD1. The CDR3 contains 15 residues. Germline values: CDR1 MDHEN, CDR2 SYDVKM. The junction had 7 bases not matched to a gene; V was cut back by 2 bases and J by 4 bases.

V is TRBV5-8 and J is TRBJ2-1; TRBD2 aligns across 7 bases. Trimming removed 0 bases from V and 0 bases from J; junction bases left unmatched: 9. Germline V lookup: CDR1 SGHTS, CDR2 YDEGEE. CDR3 length: 18 residues. The CDR3 DNA is TGTGCCAGCAGCTTGGCTAGCGGAACAAGGAGCTCCTACAATGAGCAGTTCTTC. Translating it yields CASSLASGTRSSYNEQFF.

The rearrangement joins TRBV2 to TRBJ2-5; 8 bases fit TRBD2. The germline CDR1 and CDR2 sequences are SNHLY and FYNNEI. V trimming: 8 bases; J trimming: 4 bases; junction bases outside the gene matches: 12. CDR3 length: 15 residues. The CDR3 DNA reads TGTGCCAGCCGTAAAGCGGGGGCTAAGGGAGAGACCCAGTACTTC. It is translated as CASRKAGAKGETQYF.

This clone was recorded once. V and J are TRBV19 and TRBJ2-1; perhaps TRBD1 as D (5 bases). V shed 1 base and J shed 0 bases, with 13 bases lying between them. CDR1 and CDR2 from the germline V gene are LNHDA and SQIVND (reference sequence). This CDR3 is built from 17 residues. The CDR3 nucleotides read TGTGCCAGTAGTATAGTGGGGCACACGAACTCCTACAATGAGCAGTTCTTC. Amino acid sequence: CASSIVGHTNSYNEQFF.

This clone was observed a handful of times. CDR3 nucleotides: TGTGCCAGCAGCTACTCCTTTTCTGGCTACACCTTC. It yields the protein CASSYSFSGYTF. The gene calls are TRBV5-8 and TRBJ1-2; D ambiguous. V dropped 3 bases and J dropped 7 bases, with 10 bases sitting between them. This CDR3 has 12 residues. Germline-derived CDR1 and CDR2 are SGHTS and YDEGEE.

This chain joins TRBV6-6 and TRBJ2-1, with 10 bases fitting TRBD2. Losses at the gene ends were 6 bases for V and 7 bases for J; bases not matched to a gene: 6. CDR3 length equals 14 residues. From germline, CDR1 is MNHNY and CDR2 SVGAGI (reference sequence). CDR3 residues: CASRAGGPWNEQFF. CDR3 coding DNA: TGTGCCAGCAGAGCGGGAGGGCCATGGAATGAGCAGTTCTTC.

This chain uses TRBV29-1 with TRBJ2-4; tentatively, D is TRBD1 (5 bases). The V gene lost 4 bases and the J gene lost 0 bases, with 7 bases spanning the gap. The length of the CDR3 is 13 residues. The germline V gene has CDR1 SQVTM and CDR2 ANQGSEA. The CDR3 region is CSVGGLAKNIQYF. DNA for the CDR3: TGCAGCGTTGGGGGCCTAGCCAAAAACATTCAGTACTTC.